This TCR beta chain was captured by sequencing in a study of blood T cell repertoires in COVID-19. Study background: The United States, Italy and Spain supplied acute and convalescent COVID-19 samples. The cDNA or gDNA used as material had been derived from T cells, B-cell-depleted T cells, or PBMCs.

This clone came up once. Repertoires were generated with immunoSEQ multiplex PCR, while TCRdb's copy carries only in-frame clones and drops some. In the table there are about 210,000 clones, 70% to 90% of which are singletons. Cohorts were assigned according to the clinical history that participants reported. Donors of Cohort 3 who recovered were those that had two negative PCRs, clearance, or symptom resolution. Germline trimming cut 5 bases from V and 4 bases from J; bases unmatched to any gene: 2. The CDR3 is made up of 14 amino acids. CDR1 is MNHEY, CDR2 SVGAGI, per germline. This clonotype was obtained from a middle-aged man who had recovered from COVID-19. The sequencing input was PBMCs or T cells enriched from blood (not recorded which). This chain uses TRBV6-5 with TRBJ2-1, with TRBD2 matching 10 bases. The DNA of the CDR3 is TGTGCCAGCAGTAGGACTAGCGGTTACAATGAGCAGTTCTTC. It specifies CASSRTSGYNEQFF.